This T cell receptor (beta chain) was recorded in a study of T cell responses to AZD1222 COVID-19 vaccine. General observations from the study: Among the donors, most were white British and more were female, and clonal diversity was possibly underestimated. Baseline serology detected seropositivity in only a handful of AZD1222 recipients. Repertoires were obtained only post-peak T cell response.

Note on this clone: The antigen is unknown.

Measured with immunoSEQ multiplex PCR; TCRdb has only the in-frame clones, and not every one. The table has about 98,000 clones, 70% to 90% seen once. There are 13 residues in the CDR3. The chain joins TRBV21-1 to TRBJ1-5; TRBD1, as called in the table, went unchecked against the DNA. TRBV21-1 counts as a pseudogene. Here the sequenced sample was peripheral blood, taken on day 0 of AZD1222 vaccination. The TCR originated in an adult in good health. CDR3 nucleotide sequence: TGTGCCAGCAGCGACAGAATTCCGTGGCCCCAGCATTTT. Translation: CASSDRIPWPQHF.